A single sample is the source of the 11 T cell receptor beta chains below, sequenced in a study of technical replicates of blood from four donors. Repertoires were generated with immunoSEQ multiplex PCR, while TCRdb's copy carries only in-frame clones and drops some. This table has about 70,000 clones, about 96% appearing once. Sequenced input: T cells isolated from PBMCs. The receptors stem from a human donor in good health.

This chain uses TRBV5-1 with TRBJ2-3, with 7 bases identical to TRBD1. With V trimmed by 4 bases and J by 3 bases, 11 bases remained unmatched. Per the germline V gene, CDR1 is SGHRS and CDR2 is YFSETQ. This CDR3 has 16 amino acids. For the CDR3, the DNA is TGCGCCAGCAGCCCGGGACAGATGAGTGTGACAGATACGCAGTATTTT. Protein product: CASSPGQMSVTDTQYF.

The chain recombines TRBV7-2 with TRBJ2-1; TRBD2 matches 13 bases. The CDR3 runs to 15 residues. CDR1 and CDR2 (germline): SGHTA, FQGNSA. The V segment lost 4 bases and the J segment 8 bases; nucleotides outside the gene matches: 5. The CDR3 DNA reads TGTGCCAGCAGCTGGACTAGCGGGAGCCTCCATGAGCAGTTCTTC. This translates into CASSWTSGSLHEQFF. Variable domain in full (rest from reference TRBV7-2 and TRBJ2-1): GAGVSQSPSNKVTEKGKDVELRCDPISGHTALYWYRQSLGQGLEFLIYFQGNSAPDKSGLPSDRFSAERTGGSVSTLTIQRTQQEDSAVYLCASSWTSGSLHEQFFGPGTRLTVL.

The chain has TRBV20-1 and TRBJ1-2; no clear D. The CDR3 is made up of 11 amino acids. CDR1 and CDR2 from the germline V gene are DFQATT and SNEGSKA (reference sequence). The germline V and J ends were trimmed by 3 bases and 4 bases, with 6 bases remaining between them. The CDR3 is CSARRSYGYTF. In nucleotides, the CDR3 is TGCAGTGCTAGGAGGAGCTATGGCTACACCTTC.

This clone has just one count. The chain recombines TRBV9 with TRBJ2-3; D perhaps matches TRBD2 (6 bases). Germline V lookup: CDR1 SGDLS, CDR2 YYNGEE. Trimming stripped 1 base from V and 0 bases from J, with 15 bases between. The CDR3 covers 17 residues. The chain's CDR3 is CASSVTSSPGSTDTQYF. As DNA, the CDR3 is TGTGCCAGCAGCGTAACTAGCTCGCCGGGCAGCACAGATACGCAGTATTTT.

The chain combines TRBV7-6 with TRBJ2-2, with D tentatively TRBD1 (5 bases). The V end lost 0 bases, the J end lost 5 bases, and 13 bases lay between the germline ends. The CDR3 sequence is 16 residues long. Looked up from germline, CDR1 is SGHVS and CDR2 is FNYEAQ. CDR3: CASSLAFIKGTGELFF. The DNA of the CDR3 is TGTGCCAGCAGCTTAGCCTTCATCAAGGGGACCGGGGAGCTGTTTTTT.

This chain connects TRBV6-5 to TRBJ1-2; 10 nucleotides align to TRBD1. The CDR3 is 14 amino acids. Germline V gene lookup returns CDR1 MNHEY and CDR2 SVGAGI. Germline trimming cut 7 bases from V and 2 bases from J; bases unmatched to any gene: 4. Written as DNA, the CDR3 is TGTGCCAGCACCCGGGGACAGGGGAACTATGGCTACACCTTC. As protein: CASTRGQGNYGYTF.

The V and J genes are TRBV4-1 and TRBJ1-4; D remains unclear. The germline V gene has CDR1 MGHRA and CDR2 YSYEKL. The CDR3 contains 15 residues. Trimming removed 4 bases at V and 7 bases at J, with 16 bases between. CDR3: CASSPPMSGAEKLFF. The CDR3 DNA follows: TGCGCCAGCAGCCCCCCCATGTCGGGAGCTGAAAAACTGTTTTTT.

The V gene is TRBV4-1, the J gene TRBJ1-1; D remains ambiguous. This CDR3 is 14 amino acids long. Looked up from germline, CDR1 is MGHRA and CDR2 is YSYEKL. V dropped 4 bases and J dropped 1 base, with 10 bases sitting between them. The DNA for the CDR3 is TGCGCCAGCAGCCCCCCCCCGTGGAACACTGAAGCTTTCTTT. Protein product: CASSPPPWNTEAFF.

This clone was picked up one time. This sequence joins TRBV10-3 and TRBJ2-3, with a possible D match to TRBD2 (6 bases). Germline V gene data show CDR1 as ENHRY and CDR2 as SYGVKD. Deletions cut 2 bases from V and 3 bases from J, with 12 bases between. There are 15 residues in the CDR3. CDR3 bases: TGTGCCATCAGTGAGGCTAGCGTACGTACAGATACGCAGTATTTT. Encoded protein: CAISEASVRTDTQYF.

The chain couples TRBV7-9 to TRBJ2-3; D unclear. The CDR3 contains 12 residues. Germline CDR1 and CDR2: SEHNR and FQNEAQ (reference sequence). Deletions cut 4 bases from V and 4 bases from J, with 6 bases between. The CDR3 region is CASSSPADTQYF. The DNA for the CDR3 is TGTGCCAGCAGCTCCCCGGCAGATACGCAGTATTTT.

This rearrangement joins TRBV6-6 to TRBJ2-2; 8 bases align to TRBD2. V was pared by 0 bases and J by 5 bases, with 5 bases of the junction left unmatched. Germline V CDR1 and CDR2: MNHNY, SVGAGI (reference sequence). CDR3 length: 16 amino acids. The CDR3 here is CASSYSGTSGTGELFF. CDR3 sequence (DNA): TGTGCCAGCAGTTACTCCGGGACTAGTGGGACCGGGGAGCTGTTTTTT.